Listed below are T cell receptor beta chains from one sample, sequenced in a study of cytotoxic CD8 clonotypes in ibrutinib-treated CLL. The protocol was immunoSEQ multiplex PCR, while the TCRdb copy is restricted to in-frame clones and leaves out a portion. Of some 300,000 clones listed, about 80% were seen once; the top ten hold 6.5% to 8.5%. Sequencing was performed on PBMCs, taken before ibrutinib treatment. All receptors come from a human donor with chronic lymphocytic leukemia. The CDR3 runs from the conserved cysteine through the conserved F or W.

TRBJ2-1	TRBV27	CASRKQLVNSYNEQFF
TRBJ2-3	TRBV27	CASSLYTPRLADLITDTQYF
TRBJ2-1	TRBV11-2	CASSLDGRYYNEQFF
TRBJ2-2	TRBV5-6	CASSRQGRNTGELFF
TRBJ1-1	TRBV5-1	CASSPSGQGAIPEAFF
TRBJ2-3	TRBV11-2	CASSLGLAGQYF
TRBJ2-5	TRBV5-4	CARSAGGSLETQYF
TRBJ1-1	TRBV7-9	CASSPGRANTEAFF
TRBJ1-2	TRBV30	CAWRTVVYGYTF
TRBJ2-1	TRBV4-2	CASSQVGGRDEQFF
TRBJ2-7	TRBV30	CAWTGSYEQYF
TRBJ2-3	TRBV7-3	CASSGTGFTDTQYF
TRBJ2-3	TRBV9	CASSMGGGGPTDTQYF
TRBJ2-7	TRBV14	CASSQVGSYEQYF
TRBJ2-7	TRBV7-2	CASSLGGVYYEQYF
TRBJ2-3	TRBV11-3	CASSKTGTATYTTDTQYF
TRBJ1-4	TRBV5-1	CASSLGGVEKLFF
TRBJ1-4	TRBV7-9	CASSLGGVKLFF
TRBJ1-1	TRBV30	CAWIRTGMNTEAFF
TRBJ1-1	TRBV29-1	CSACRNMNTEAFF
TRBJ2-1	TRBV20-1	CSANVNEQFF
TRBJ1-3	TRBV18	CASSPNRGRFGNTIYF
TRBJ2-7	TRBV6-5	CASSPSSGRVYEQYF
TRBJ1-3	TRBV28	CASRDRKTGNTIYF
TRBJ2-1	TRBV19	CASSPDRGSYNEQFF